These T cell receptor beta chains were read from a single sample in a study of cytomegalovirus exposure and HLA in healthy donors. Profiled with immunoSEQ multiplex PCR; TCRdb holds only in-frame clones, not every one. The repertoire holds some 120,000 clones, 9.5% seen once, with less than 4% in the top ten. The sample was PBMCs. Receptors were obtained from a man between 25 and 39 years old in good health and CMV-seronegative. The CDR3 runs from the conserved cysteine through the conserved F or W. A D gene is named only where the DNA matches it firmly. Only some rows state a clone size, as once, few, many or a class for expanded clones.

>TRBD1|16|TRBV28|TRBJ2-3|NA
CASSSPGQGMTDTQYF
TGTGCCAGCAGTTCGCCGGGACAGGGGATGACAGATACGCAGTATTTT
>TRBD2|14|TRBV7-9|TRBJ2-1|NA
CASSLTGRGGEQFF
TGTGCCAGCAGCTTAACAGGCCGGGGGGGTGAGCAGTTCTTC
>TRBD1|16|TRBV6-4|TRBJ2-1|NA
CASSDSPGQGYNEQFF
TGTGCCAGCAGTGACTCTCCCGGACAGGGGTACAATGAGCAGTTCTTC
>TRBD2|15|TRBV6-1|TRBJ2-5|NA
CASSEAVRGVVAQYF
TGTGCCAGCAGTGAAGCAGTTCGGGGGGTAGTGGCCCAGTACTTC
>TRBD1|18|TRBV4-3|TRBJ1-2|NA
CASSQDRGTGGMNYGYTF
TGCGCCAGCAGCCAAGACCGCGGGACAGGGGGCATGAACTATGGCTACACCTTC
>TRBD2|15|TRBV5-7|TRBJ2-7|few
CASSRRGLAQYEQYF
TGTGCCAGCAGCCGCAGGGGACTAGCTCAATACGAGCAGTACTTC
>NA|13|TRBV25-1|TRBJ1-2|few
CASSTGQNYGYTF
TGTGCCAGCTCCACTGGGCAGAACTATGGCTACACCTTC
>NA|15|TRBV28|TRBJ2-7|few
CASSREGARSYEQYF
TGTGCCAGCAGCCGGGAGGGGGCCCGGTCCTACGAGCAGTACTTC
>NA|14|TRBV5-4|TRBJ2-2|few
CASSWQGNTGELFF
TGTGCCAGCAGCTGGCAGGGCAACACCGGGGAGCTGTTTTTT
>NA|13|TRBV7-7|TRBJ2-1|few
CASSLTGKNEQFF
TGTGCTAGCAGCTTAACGGGGAAGAATGAGCAGTTCTTC
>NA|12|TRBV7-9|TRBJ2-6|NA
CASERGANVLTF
TGTGCCAGTGAACGGGGGGCCAACGTCCTGACTTTC
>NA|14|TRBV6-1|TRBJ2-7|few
CASSEGAGPYEQYF
TGTGCCAGCAGTGAAGGGGCAGGGCCCTACGAGCAGTACTTC